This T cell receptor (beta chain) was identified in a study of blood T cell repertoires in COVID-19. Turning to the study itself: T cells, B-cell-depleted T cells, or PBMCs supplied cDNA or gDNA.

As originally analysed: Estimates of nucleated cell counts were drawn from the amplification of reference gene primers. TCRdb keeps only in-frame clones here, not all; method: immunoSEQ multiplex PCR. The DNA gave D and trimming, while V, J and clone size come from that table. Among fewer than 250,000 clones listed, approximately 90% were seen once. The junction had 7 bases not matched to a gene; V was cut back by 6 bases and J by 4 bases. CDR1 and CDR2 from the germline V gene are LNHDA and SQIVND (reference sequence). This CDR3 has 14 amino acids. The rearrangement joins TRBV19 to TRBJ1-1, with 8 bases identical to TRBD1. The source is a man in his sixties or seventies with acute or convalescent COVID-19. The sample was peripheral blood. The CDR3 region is CASSNRGDGTEAFF. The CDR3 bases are TGTGCCAGTAGCAACAGGGGGGACGGCACTGAAGCTTTCTTT.